A single sample gave rise to the 20 T cell receptor beta chains below, sequenced in a study of metastatic and nonmetastatic thyroid tumors. No treatment had been given to any patient before thyroid surgery. TCRdb reanalyzed the PCR reads with MiXCR. The sample has tens of thousands of clones; about 20% are singletons. Sequenced input: blood. These receptors originate from a female donor with papillary thyroid cancer or a benign thyroid nodule (not recorded which). Some clones in this sample may be carry-over from other donors' samples.

V and J are TRBV7-8 and TRBJ2-7; 7 nucleotides match TRBD2. Germline CDR1 and CDR2: SGHVS and FQNEAQ. The trim removed 3 bases at V and 3 bases at J, leaving 8 bases unmatched. The CDR3 runs to 15 residues. CDR3 loop: CASSFCSSGNYEQYF. The CDR3 bases are TGTGCCAGCAGCTTTTGTTCTAGCGGTAACTACGAGCAGTACTTC.

This clone occurred many times. The V and J genes are TRBV28 and TRBJ2-1; 9 bases agree with TRBD2. Per germline, CDR1 MDHEN and CDR2 SYDVKM. The CDR3 runs 15 residues. V dropped 6 bases and J dropped 15; count of bases not matched to a gene: 18. CDR3 in DNA: TGTGCCAGCAGCCCGGGACAGCGAAATATAGCGGGAGTGTTCTTC. This translates into CASSPGQRNIAGVFF. The variable domain in full, with the rest retrieved from reference TRBV28 and TRBJ2-1, is DVKVTQSSRYLVKRTGEKVFLECVQDMDHENMFWYRQDPGLGLRLIYFSYDVKMKEKGDIPEGYSVSREKKERFSLILESASTNQTSMYLCASSPGQRNIAGVFFGPGTRLTVL.

This clone appeared many times. The gene calls are TRBV6-4 and TRBJ2-1, with TRBD2 matching over 12 bases. The CDR3 spans 15 residues. In germline, CDR1 is MRHNA, CDR2 SNTAGT. The trim removed 2 bases at V and 7 bases at J, leaving 3 bases unmatched. The CDR3 region is CASSDRLAGGNEQFF. In nucleotides, the CDR3 is TGTGCCAGCAGTGACAGGCTAGCGGGAGGGAATGAGCAGTTCTTC.

The sample holds a few counts of this clone. The chain couples TRBV6-2 or TRBV6-3 to TRBJ2-7; maybe TRBD2 (6 bases). The CDR3 sequence is 15 residues long. V lost 2 bases, J lost 4 bases, and 15 bases lay in between. Per germline, CDR1 MNHEY and CDR2 SVGEGT. The CDR3 nucleotides are TGTGCCAGCAGTTACAGGGGAGGTAGTGTATACGAGCAGTACTTC. Its protein product is CASSYRGGSVYEQYF.

This clone was observed at least ten times. The rearrangement uses TRBV5-5 and TRBJ1-1, with a weak D call TRBD1 (5 bases). Germline CDR1 is SGHKS and CDR2 is YYEKEE (reference sequence). Trimming cost V 4 bases and J 7 bases, with 8 bases left between them. The CDR3 contains 11 residues. The CDR3, as DNA: TGTGCCAGCAGCGCCGACAGTGAAGCTTTCTTT. Protein sequence: CASSADSEAFF.

This clone was recorded a few times. A read error may be the cause here, since a much bigger clone is one base away. The rearrangement links TRBV9 to TRBJ2-1; 10 bases fit TRBD2. J gave up 8 bases and V 2 bases, and 4 bases lay outside the gene matches. CDR1 and CDR2 (germline): SGDLS, YYNGEE. This CDR3 contains 14 residues. The CDR3: CASSVSAGGDEQFF. The CDR3 region has the DNA TGTGCCAGCAGCGTGTCAGCGGGAGGGGATGAGCAGTTCTTC. Supplemented by reference TRBV9 and TRBJ2-1, the full variable domain reads DSGVTQTPKHLITATGQRVTLRCSPRSGDLSVYWYQQSLDQGLQFLIQYYNGEERAKGNILERFSAQQFPDLHSELNLSSLELGDSALYFCASSVSAGGDEQFFGPGTRLTVL.

This clone appeared many times. The chain employs TRBV3-1 and TRBJ1-2; D is possibly TRBD1 (6 bases). CDR1 is LGHDT, CDR2 YNNKEL, per germline (reference sequence). The CDR3 covers 14 residues. Trimming took off 1 base at V and 7 bases at J, with 13 bases between the two ends. CDR3: CASSQGQGMGGYTF. DNA for the CDR3: TGTGCCAGCAGCCAAGGTCAGGGGATGGGTGGCTACACCTTC.

This clone was counted many times. The chain recombines TRBV27 with TRBJ2-1; D perhaps matches TRBD2 (6 bases). Germline V gene lookup returns CDR1 MNHEY and CDR2 SMNVEV (reference sequence). This CDR3 has 14 amino acids. V lost 3 bases and J 9 bases, leaving 15 bases between the germline ends. The CDR3 reads CASSFIPGAGEQFF. CDR3 DNA: TGTGCCAGCAGTTTTATTCCAGGAGCGGGTGAGCAGTTCTTC.

This clone was seen repeatedly, ten times or more. CDR3 sequence reads: CASSPYQDPTGATNYGYTF. The CDR3 coding sequence is TGTGCCAGCTCACCATATCAGGACCCAACGGGGGCCACTAACTATGGCTACACCTTC. The rearrangement links TRBV18 to TRBJ1-2, with D possibly TRBD1 on 6 matching bases. The CDR3 runs 19 residues. Trimming cost V 2 bases and J 0 bases, with 22 bases left between them. Germline-derived CDR1 and CDR2 are KGHSH and LQKENI.

This clone has ten or more counts. The CDR3 reads CASSLWGAQGYEQFF. In DNA form, the CDR3 reads TGTGCCAGCAGTTTATGGGGGGCGCAGGGCTATGAGCAGTTCTTC. The chain combines TRBV27 with TRBJ2-1, with D tentatively TRBD1 or TRBD2 (6 bases each). The V gene's germline CDR1 is MNHEY and CDR2 SMNVEV (reference sequence). Trimming pared 1 base from V and 8 bases from J, leaving 15 bases between. This CDR3 has 15 amino acids.

This clone was found a few times. A much more abundant neighbour one base away suggests this may be a read error. This specimen includes other DNA sequences encoding the same CDR3. V usage is TRBV6-1 and J usage is TRBJ2-3; 8 positions agree with TRBD2. The CDR3 has 15 amino acids. Germline CDR1 is MNHNS and CDR2 is SASEGT. The CDR3 nucleotides read TGTGCCAGCAGCCGCCCGGTAGCGGGAACAGATACTCAGTATTTT. Translated, it gives CASSRPVAGTDTQYF.

This clone was counted many times. The chain joins TRBV11-3 to TRBJ2-5; TRBD2 matches 10 bases. The CDR3 extends over 16 amino acids. Unmatched junction bases numbered 7, after V lost 1 base and J lost 5 bases. Germline values: CDR1 SGHNT, CDR2 YENEEA. DNA of the CDR3: TGTGCCAGCAGCTTAGGGATAGCGGGAGGTGAGGAGACCCAGTACTTC. Translation gives CASSLGIAGGEETQYF.

About this clone: A clone one base away is much larger, so this may be a read error. The J gene is TRBJ2-5, the V gene TRBV6-2 or TRBV6-3, with TRBD1 matching over 8 bases. The CDR3 loop spans 13 amino acids. V lost 7 bases to trimming and J lost 5 bases; unmatched junction nucleotides: 6. From germline, CDR1 is MNHEY and CDR2 SVGEGT. CDR3 DNA sequence: TGTGCCAGCATCCCGACAGGGGTGGAGACCCAGTACTTC. It specifies CASIPTGVETQYF.

This clone was observed at least ten times. The chain combines TRBV5-1 with TRBJ2-7; the D gene is possibly TRBD2 (6 bases). Per germline, CDR1 SGHRS and CDR2 YFSETQ. The V end lost 3 bases, the J end lost 4 bases, and 17 bases lay between the germline ends. The CDR3 has 15 residues. For the CDR3, the DNA is TGCGCCAGCAGCTCGACACCGGGACTCCCTTACGAGCAGTACTTC. Its translation: CASSSTPGLPYEQYF.

This clone has a handful of counts. One end of the junction varies from germline; a read error may be responsible. The chain recombines TRBV6-1 with TRBJ1-5; 7 nucleotides align to TRBD1. This CDR3 is 17 amino acids long. The germline V gene has CDR1 MNHNS and CDR2 SASEGT. The CDR3 loop reads CASSEEAGGAGNQRQHF. The CDR3 nucleotides read TGTGCCAGCAGTGAAGAAGCAGGGGGGGCTGGCAATCAGCGCCAGCATTTT.

In its sample, this clone was seen many times. The chain joins TRBV6-1 to TRBJ1-4; no definite D call. Germline lookup yields CDR1 MNHNS and CDR2 SASEGT. With 6 bases removed from V and 8 bases from J, the gap between germline ends came to 16 bases. CDR3 length: 14 residues. DNA for the CDR3: TGTGCCAGCAGCGGACCAAGGGAACGAGAAAAACTGTTTTTT. It encodes CASSGPREREKLFF.

The J gene is TRBJ2-1, the V gene TRBV20-1; D tentatively fits TRBD1 or TRBD2 (5 bases each). The CDR3 covers 15 residues. The germline gives CDR1 DFQATT, CDR2 SNEGSKA (reference sequence). V lost 2 bases and J lost 4, with 15 bases in between. As DNA, the CDR3 is TGCAGTGCTAGACCTGCGCTAGAGGGGTACAATGAGCAGTTCTTC. Translating it yields CSARPALEGYNEQFF.

This clone was picked up many times. V is TRBV5-6 and J is TRBJ1-4; 7 nucleotides align to TRBD1. J was trimmed by 12 bases and V by 0 bases; bases with no gene match: 8. This CDR3 contains 14 residues. Germline V gives CDR1 SGHDT, CDR2 YYEEEE. The CDR3 is CASSLVIQGRELFF. CDR3 DNA: TGTGCCAGCAGCTTGGTTATACAGGGGAGGGAACTGTTTTTT.

To note about this clone: The CDR3 carries no conserved terminal phenylalanine or tryptophan, so it likely arises from a read error. This chain joins TRBV4-2 and TRBJ1-2; D remains unclear. Looked up from germline, CDR1 is LGHNA and CDR2 is YNFKEQ. The CDR3 has 14 residues. The CDR3 sequence: CSSSLPCEEYGYTS. CDR3 in DNA: TGTTCCAGCAGCCTCCCCTGCGAGGAGTATGGCTACACCTCC.

This clone was detected ten times or more. The chain uses TRBV19 and TRBJ2-3; 13 bases are shared with TRBD2. V lost 7 bases and J lost 9; bases outside the gene matches: 7. The CDR3 extends over 14 amino acids. Looked up from germline, CDR1 is LNHDA and CDR2 is SQIVND (reference sequence). The CDR3 region has the DNA TGTGCCAGTACTGCCGGGACTAGCGGGAACACGCAGTATTTT. Protein product: CASTAGTSGNTQYF.